Listed below are T cell receptor beta chains from one sample, sequenced in a study of cytomegalovirus exposure and HLA in healthy donors. Produced via immunoSEQ multiplex PCR; TCRdb's table is partial and in-frame only. The data contain 79,000 or so clones, around 72% of them singletons. The sequencing sample was made of PBMCs. Receptors were obtained from a woman in her 40s in good health and CMV-seropositive. The CDR3 runs from the conserved cysteine through the conserved F or W. A D gene is named only where the DNA matches it firmly. Rows may omit the clone size; those that give it use once, few, many or a size class.

abundance | j_gene | v_gene | d_gene | CDR3nt | CDR3aa
NA | TRBJ2-3 | TRBV18 | NA | TGTGCCAGCTCACTCAGGGTTACGCAGTATTTT | CASSLRVTQYF
few | TRBJ1-1 | TRBV4-3 | NA | TGCGCCAGCAGCCAGATAGTTAACACTGAAGCTTTCTTT | CASSQIVNTEAFF
NA | TRBJ2-5 | TRBV4-2 | TRBD2 | TGTGCCAGCAGCCAATCGGCGGGGGGTGCAGAGACCCAGTACTTC | CASSQSAGGAETQYF
NA | TRBJ2-7 | TRBV6-5 | NA | TGTGCCAGCAGGGAAACTTCGGGACAAGTATACGAGCAGTACTTC | CASRETSGQVYEQYF
NA | TRBJ2-7 | TRBV27 | NA | TGTGCCAGCAGTCCGTACGACAGCTCTAGATACTACGAGCAGTACTTC | CASSPYDSSRYYEQYF
once | TRBJ1-1 | TRBV27 | NA | TGTGCCAGCAGTTTATCTGGGGCCGCAGCGACTGAAGCTTTCTTT | CASSLSGAAATEAFF
NA | TRBJ1-4 | TRBV27 | TRBD1 | TGTGCCAGCAAGGACAGGGGCGACCGTGTGGCTAATGAAAAACTGTTTTTT | CASKDRGDRVANEKLFF
NA | TRBJ2-4 | TRBV4-1 | TRBD1 | TGCGCCAGCAGCCAACCTGGGACAGGTAACATTCAGTACTTC | CASSQPGTGNIQYF
few | TRBJ1-1 | TRBV27 | TRBD1 | TGTGCCAGCAGTTTTTATACAGGGGCCACTGAAGCTTTCTTT | CASSFYTGATEAFF
NA | TRBJ2-3 | TRBV6-5 | TRBD2 | TGTGCCAGCAAACCGACTAGCGGGTACCGGACGCAGTATTTT | CASKPTSGYRTQYF
NA | TRBJ2-7 | TRBV20-1 | NA | TGCAGTGCTGTCGGTCTCTACGAGCAGTACTTC | CSAVGLYEQYF
once | TRBJ2-7 | TRBV14 | NA | TGTGCCAGCAGCCAATCCAGGGGGACTGGGCAGTACTTC | CASSQSRGTGQYF
NA | TRBJ1-1 | TRBV6-6 | NA | TGTGCCAGCAGCCCTAGGGGAAACACTGAAGCTTTCTTT | CASSPRGNTEAFF
NA | TRBJ2-7 | TRBV4-1 | TRBD2 | TGCGCCAGCAGCCAAAGGAGCGGGAGGGGGGCCTACGAGCAGTACTTC | CASSQRSGRGAYEQYF
NA | TRBJ1-2 | TRBV13 | NA | TGTGCCAGCAGCTTAGATAGCGGCTACACCTTC | CASSLDSGYTF
NA | TRBJ1-1 | TRBV18 | TRBD1 | TGTGCCAGCTCCCAGACAGGGACCACTGAAGCTTTCTTT | CASSQTGTTEAFF
NA | TRBJ1-2 | TRBV7-8 | TRBD1 | TGTGCCAGCAGCTCCGGACAGGGGGCTAGTGGCTACACCTTC | CASSSGQGASGYTF
NA | TRBJ1-5 | TRBV7-9 | NA | TGTGCCAGCAGCCCTCAGGGCGGGGCTAGGGATCAGCCCCAGCATTTT | CASSPQGGARDQPQHF
NA | TRBJ1-4 | TRBV6-5 | NA | TGTGCCAGCGGGTTATCGGGTGCAACTAATGAAAAACTGTTTTTT | CASGLSGATNEKLFF
few | TRBJ1-1 | TRBV6-5 | NA | TGTGCCAGCAGTTACTCGTTCAGGGTTCGAGCTGAAGCTTTCTTT | CASSYSFRVRAEAFF
NA | TRBJ2-3 | TRBV10-1 | TRBD2 | TGCGCCAGCAGTGAGTCTTCTAGCGGGGTTACAGATACGCAGTATTTT | CASSESSSGVTDTQYF
NA | TRBJ2-7 | TRBV7-6 | NA | TGTGCCAGCAGCATGGGGGTGGGGGGGCACTCCTACGAGCAGTACTTC | CASSMGVGGHSYEQYF
NA | TRBJ2-7 | TRBV6-4 | NA | TGTGCCAGCAGTGAGGGGGCCTCCCCCTACTACGAGCAGTACTTC | CASSEGASPYYEQYF
NA | TRBJ1-3 | TRBV30 | NA | TGTGCCTGGGGTAGGGGTATTTCCTCTGGAAACACCATATATTTT | CAWGRGISSGNTIYF
once | TRBJ2-3 | TRBV10-2 | NA | TGCGCCAGCAATGACAACACAGATACGCAGTATTTT | CASNDNTDTQYF
few | TRBJ1-3 | TRBV6-6 | TRBD1 | TGTGCCAGCAGTACAAGGGACAGAACTGGAAACACCATATATTTT | CASSTRDRTGNTIYF
NA | TRBJ1-4 | TRBV5-1 | NA | TGCGCCAGCAGCTTGGTTAGCACTGCAACTAATGAAAAACTGTTTTTT | CASSLVSTATNEKLFF
NA | TRBJ1-1 | TRBV6-6 | NA | TGTGCCAGCAGAGGGGGTGGGGGCACTGAAGCTTTCTTT | CASRGGGGTEAFF
NA | TRBJ2-5 | TRBV6-1 | TRBD1 | TGTGCCACAATCTTCGACAGGGGGATGCAAGAGACCCAGTACTTC | CATIFDRGMQETQYF
NA | TRBJ2-7 | TRBV2 | NA | TGTGCCAGCAGTTCCATCTACGAGCAGTACTTC | CASSSIYEQYF
NA | TRBJ2-3 | TRBV4-3 | TRBD2 | TGCGCCAGCAGCCAAGTGTATTCGGGAGGGCTTAAAGATACGCAGTATTTT | CASSQVYSGGLKDTQYF
few | TRBJ2-7 | TRBV6-5 | TRBD2 | TGTGCCAGCAGATTGGGACTAGCGGGAATGTACGAGCAGTACTTC | CASRLGLAGMYEQYF
NA | TRBJ2-1 | TRBV4-3 | TRBD2 | TGCGCCAGCAGCCAAGTGGGGACTACTTACAATGAGCAGTTCTTC | CASSQVGTTYNEQFF
NA | TRBJ1-1 | TRBV18 | TRBD1 | TGTGCCAGCTCACCCAGGGGGCACGAGAGCACTGAAGCTTTCTTT | CASSPRGHESTEAFF
NA | TRBJ1-5 | TRBV4-1 | NA | TGCGCCAGCAGCCAAGATACATATAGCAATCAGCCCCAGCATTTT | CASSQDTYSNQPQHF
NA | TRBJ2-1 | TRBV9 | TRBD1 | TGTGCCAGCAGCGGATACAGGGGCTCAACCTACAATGAGCAGTTCTTC | CASSGYRGSTYNEQFF
NA | TRBJ1-4 | TRBV21-1 | NA | TGTGCCAGCAGCAAAGCGCACGGAAAACTGTTTTTT | CASSKAHGKLFF
NA | TRBJ1-1 | TRBV9 | NA | TGTGCCAGCAGCGTAGGACAAATGGCCACTGAAGCTTTCTTT | CASSVGQMATEAFF
few | TRBJ2-7 | TRBV5-4 | TRBD1 | TGTGCCAGCAGCCCACTACAGGGGGCTGGGGGATACGAGCAGTACTTC | CASSPLQGAGGYEQYF
NA | TRBJ2-7 | TRBV7-3 | NA | TGTGCCAGCAGCTTAACTGCTGGACAAGAATACGAGCAGTACTTC | CASSLTAGQEYEQYF
few | TRBJ2-5 | TRBV5-5 | TRBD1 | TGTGCCAGCAGACCGGGACAGGGGGCGCCTGAGACCCAGTACTTC | CASRPGQGAPETQYF
once | TRBJ2-7 | TRBV5-6 | NA | TGTGCCAGCCGTCAAAATCCGGGGATCACCTACGAGCAGTACTTC | CASRQNPGITYEQYF
few | TRBJ2-7 | TRBV5-6 | TRBD1 | TGTGCCAGCAGCCGGGACAGTTCCCCTTACGAGCAGTACTTC | CASSRDSSPYEQYF
NA | TRBJ2-1 | TRBV5-6 | NA | TGTGCCAGCAGCTGGCGGGGAGACAATGAGCAGTTCTTC | CASSWRGDNEQFF
NA | TRBJ2-1 | TRBV6-4 | NA | TGTGCCAGCAGTGACTCCAGGGGCGATGAGCAGTTCTTC | CASSDSRGDEQFF
NA | TRBJ1-3 | TRBV5-1 | TRBD1 | TGCGCCAGCAGCCCCCGGGACAGTATCTCTGGAAACACCATATATTTT | CASSPRDSISGNTIYF
few | TRBJ2-4 | TRBV7-2 | NA | TGTGCCAGCAGCTTAGACAATACCAAAAACATTCAGTACTTC | CASSLDNTKNIQYF
NA | TRBJ2-2 | TRBV2 | NA | TGTGCCAGCAGGGGGACTGTTTCACGTGGGGAGCTGTTTTTT | CASRGTVSRGELFF
NA | TRBJ1-2 | TRBV4-1 | TRBD1 | TGCGCCAGCAGCCAAGACAACACAGGGGCCCCTAACTATGGCTACACCTTC | CASSQDNTGAPNYGYTF
few | TRBJ1-1 | TRBV4-3 | NA | TGCGCCAGCAGCGAAGGACAGATGAACACTGAAGCTTTCTTT | CASSEGQMNTEAFF
NA | TRBJ1-1 | TRBV21-1 | NA | TGTGCCAGCAGCAAAGAGATCCGGACAGTTGTGGGCACTGAAGCTTTCTTT | CASSKEIRTVVGTEAFF
NA | TRBJ2-5 | TRBV29-1 | TRBD2 | TGCAGCGTTGTACATGGGAGGGATCATTTGGAGACCCAGTACTTC | CSVVHGRDHLETQYF
NA | TRBJ1-1 | TRBV10-1 | NA | TGCGCCAGCAGTGAAGGTGGCAGACTCGAAGCTTTCTTT | CASSEGGRLEAFF
NA | TRBJ1-4 | TRBV29-1 | NA | TGCAGCGTAGACCAGGGAGGGGTCGGTGAAAAACTGTTTTTT | CSVDQGGVGEKLFF
NA | TRBJ1-1 | TRBV7-9 | NA | TGTGCCAGCAGCTTAATACGGGTTTCTACTGAAGCTTTCTTT | CASSLIRVSTEAFF
NA | TRBJ2-1 | TRBV4-3 | TRBD2 | TGCGCCAGCAGCCAAGAGGTCTTACTAGCGGGTTACAATGAGCAGTTCTTC | CASSQEVLLAGYNEQFF
NA | TRBJ1-4 | TRBV28 | TRBD1 | TGTGCCAGCAGTAAGGGGACAGGGGCCGGCGAAAAACTGTTTTTT | CASSKGTGAGEKLFF
NA | TRBJ1-1 | TRBV14 | NA | TGTGCCAGCAGCCAAGTGAGTGGGGGGGCTAGAGCTTTCTTT | CASSQVSGGARAFF
NA | TRBJ2-1 | TRBV4-3 | TRBD2 | TGCGCCAGCAGCCAGGACCTCGGGACTAGTAGGAATGAGCAGTTCTTC | CASSQDLGTSRNEQFF
NA | TRBJ1-2 | TRBV13 | TRBD1 | TGTGCCAGCAGCTTCGACAGGGGCGGCTACACCTTC | CASSFDRGGYTF